This entry features one T cell receptor (beta chain) sequence. Per germline, CDR1 SGHRS and CDR2 YFSETQ. After removal of 2 bases from V and 8 bases from J, the junction contained 2 bases not matched to a gene. The CDR3 length is 12 residues. Once sorted, every population was more than 95% pure. This specimen comes from a study of beta chain features in type 1 diabetes. Across the study: Patient and healthy donor groups were alike in age, gender and cell yields.

Isolated RNA was reverse transcribed in full, so expressed TCRB transcripts were sequenced. The table came from immunoSEQ multiplex PCR; TCRdb's copy has only in-frame clones and leaves some out. The table has nearly 250,000 clones, about 14% seen once. The receptor comes from a woman between 40 and 55 years old in good health. The chain couples TRBV5-1 to TRBJ1-2; 8 positions agree with TRBD1. The specimen was naive CD4+ T cells from blood. The CDR3 DNA is TGCGCCAGCAGCTTCGGACAGGGAGGCTACACCTTC. It codes for CASSFGQGGYTF.